This TCR beta chain was sequenced in a study of OX40 agonist ivuxolimab in advanced cancers. The overall study: Cancers in dose escalation were hepatocellular, melanoma, renal cell and head and neck. Study findings and constraints: Researchers report that CD8+ T cells had, on average, more expanded clones than CD4+.

Concerning this clone itself: Its antigen is unknown.

The data were produced by immunoSEQ multiplex PCR, yet TCRdb's version contains in-frame clones alone and is incomplete. Of some 71,000 clones detected, 84% appear once; the ten largest clones hold about 0.72%. After removal of 7 bases from V and 1 base from J, the junction contained 10 bases not matched to a gene. The CDR3 consists of 15 residues. The germline CDR1 and CDR2 sequences are SGHRS and YFSETQ. This sequence joins TRBV5-1 and TRBJ2-5; 7 nucleotides line up with TRBD2. The clonotype comes from an adult with an advanced solid tumor such as melanoma, head and neck, liver or kidney cancer. The source was CD4+ or CD8+ T cells sorted from blood, collected in a trial of the OX40 agonist ivuxolimab. This chain's CDR3 is CASCWQAGIQETQYF. The CDR3 bases are TGCGCCAGCTGCTGGCAAGCGGGGATCCAAGAGACCCAGTACTTC.